The T cell receptor beta chain under discussion was sequenced for a study of blood T cell repertoires in COVID-19 (dated by TCRdb to the early 2020s). For context, the study as a whole: The collaborator samples originated in the United States, Italy and Spain and spanned the acute and convalescent phases of COVID-19. Samples were obtained from the ongoing ImmuneRACE study (first 160 participants) and from 1,254 subjects provided by 6 global collaborators. The prospective study material was composed of cDNA or gDNA derived from T cells, B-cell-depleted T cells, or PBMCs. A de-identified subject ID, COVID-19 status, age in years and sex were almost always included in the sample metadata. HLA class I and class II types, where available, came from metadata supplied by the sample provider rather than from assay-based typing. Deeply sampled blood TCRbeta repertoires from subjects exposed to, actively infected with, or recovered from COVID-19 were included in the dataset. The repertoires were released in a freely available public database intended as a resource for research on the immune response to SARS-CoV-2.

Collaborating institutions collected whole blood in K2EDTA tubes following their own protocols. For TCRbeta analysis, collaborators shipped samples in one of three forms: frozen whole blood, isolated PBMCs, or DNA extracted from either of those sample types. Comments on this clone: Its antigen is unknown. Per-base qualities were not stored, and no clone one base away is much larger.

TCRbeta CDR3 regions were amplified from genomic DNA by means of the immunoSEQ Assay, a bias-controlled multiplex PCR. The authors' analysis ran thus. The number of nucleated cells in each sample was estimated from the amplification of reference gene primers within the assay. To quantify the absolute abundance of each unique TCRbeta CDR3 rearrangement, sequence reads were collapsed and filtered. For each sample, productive Simpson clonality was calculated by taking the square root of Simpson's diversity index across productive rearrangements. Held by TCRdb, this immuneACCESS table contains in-frame sequences only and omits some clones. Under half of the omission traces to an unresolved V gene where checked; the cause of the rest is unknown. The D gene and trimming were derived from the DNA, and the V and J assignments and clone size from that table. This sample gives tens of thousands of clones in total; roughly 82% of them show up just once. Together, the top ten hold around 13% of the sample.

CDR1 and CDR2 (GTSNPN, SVGIG) derive from the germline V gene (reference sequence). Spanning cysteine to phenylalanine, the CDR3 consists of 16 amino acids. Only CDR3 DNA remains: 48 bases, in frame from the first base. The junction carries 17 bases between V and J, which are trimmed by 5 bases and 0 bases respectively. Overall results and qualifications from the work: The amount of clinical and demographic metadata varied by source and participant and was provided uncurated.

Here the chain combines TRBV30 and TRBJ1-3; the D gene identity is not certain. The clonotype comes from an elderly woman with acute or convalescent COVID-19. Input material: peripheral blood. The bases read TGTGCCTGGGCGCTGGGGAGGCACTCCTCTGGAAACACCATATATTTT. Its protein product is CAWALGRHSSGNTIYF.